The T cell receptor (beta chain) described here comes from a study of blood T cell repertoires in COVID-19. Overall study context: Italy, Spain and the United States were the sources of the convalescent and acute COVID-19 samples. T cells, B-cell-depleted T cells, or PBMCs provided the cDNA or gDNA that served as material.

TCRdb keeps only in-frame clones here, not all; method: immunoSEQ multiplex PCR. In the table there are a few hundred thousand clones, 70% to 90% of which are singletons. The CDR3 has 17 amino acids. Germline V gene lookup returns CDR1 SGHAT and CDR2 FQNNGV. After removal of 3 bases from V and 6 bases from J, the junction contained 11 bases not matched to a gene. Participant age was roughly 18 to 95 years, and participants resided in fewer than 25 US areas. Assignments of participants to cohorts depended upon their own reported clinical history. Input material: PBMCs or T cells enriched from blood (not recorded which). The sequence came from a woman between 40 and 55 years old with acute COVID-19. V and J are TRBV11-2 and TRBJ2-1; 10 bases line up with TRBD2. CDR3 in DNA: TGTGCCAGCAGCTTCTCTGAGACTAGCGGGCTGATCAATGAGCAGTTCTTC. This translates into CASSFSETSGLINEQFF.